This TCR beta chain was identified in a study of cytomegalovirus exposure and HLA in healthy donors. Across the whole study: Earlier results showed approximately 110 million unique TCR beta sequences derived from approximately 170 million T cells.

Study-wide points: Links to common viral pathogens appeared, in a later analysis, for several of the most significant clusters. Being indistinguishable, some V segments were excluded, TRBV6-2 and TRBV6-3 among them. As a later analysis revealed, most CMV-associated TCR beta chains appeared HLA-restricted.

A few counts support this clone. As yet, its antigen is unknown. The CDR3 has 17 residues. Looked up from germline, CDR1 is SGHRS and CDR2 is YFSETQ. Trimming removed 0 bases at V and 8 bases at J, with 21 bases between. PCR primers comprised 60 Vbeta and 13 Jbeta primers. Here immunoSEQ multiplex PCR was the method, and the copy in TCRdb shows in-frame clones only, minus some. The sample includes around 140,000 clones, around 80% seen only once; the top ten take 1.4% to 1.5%. This sequence originates from a female donor in good health and CMV-seronegative. Sample: PBMCs. The V gene is TRBV5-1, the J gene TRBJ2-1; D is possibly TRBD1 (6 bases). CDR3 region: CASSLGKEQGIVYEQFF. The CDR3 DNA is TGCGCCAGCAGCTTGGGGAAAGAACAGGGAATTGTGTATGAGCAGTTCTTC.